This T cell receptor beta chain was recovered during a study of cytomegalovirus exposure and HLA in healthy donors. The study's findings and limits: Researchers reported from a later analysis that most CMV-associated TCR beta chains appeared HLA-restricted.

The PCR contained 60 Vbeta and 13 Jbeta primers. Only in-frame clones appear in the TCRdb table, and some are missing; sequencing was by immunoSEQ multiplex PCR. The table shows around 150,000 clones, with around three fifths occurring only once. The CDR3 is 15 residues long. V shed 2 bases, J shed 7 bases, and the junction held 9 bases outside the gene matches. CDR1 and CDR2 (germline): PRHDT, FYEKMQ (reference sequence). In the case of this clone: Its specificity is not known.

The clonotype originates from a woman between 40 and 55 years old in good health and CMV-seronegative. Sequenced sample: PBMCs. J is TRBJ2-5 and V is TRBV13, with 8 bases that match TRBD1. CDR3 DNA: TGTGCCAGCAGCTTAAGGCGGACAGGGACGGTGACCCAGTACTTC. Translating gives CASSLRRTGTVTQYF.